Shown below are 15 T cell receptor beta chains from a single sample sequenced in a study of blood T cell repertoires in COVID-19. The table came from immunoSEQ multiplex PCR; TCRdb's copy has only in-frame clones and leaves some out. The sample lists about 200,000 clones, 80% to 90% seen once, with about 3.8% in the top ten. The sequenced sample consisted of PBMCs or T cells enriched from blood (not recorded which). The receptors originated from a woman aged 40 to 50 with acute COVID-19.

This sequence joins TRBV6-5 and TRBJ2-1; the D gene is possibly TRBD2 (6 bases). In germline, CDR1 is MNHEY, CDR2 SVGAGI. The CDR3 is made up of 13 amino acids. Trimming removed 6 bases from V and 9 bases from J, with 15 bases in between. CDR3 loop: CASSPGLPPEQFF. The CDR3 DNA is TGTGCCAGCAGCCCGGGACTTCCTCCTGAGCAGTTCTTC.

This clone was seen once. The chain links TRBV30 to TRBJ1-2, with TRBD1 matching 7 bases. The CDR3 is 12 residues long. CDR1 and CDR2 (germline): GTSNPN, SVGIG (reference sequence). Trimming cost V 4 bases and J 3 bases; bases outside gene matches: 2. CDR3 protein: CAWKQGYYGYTF. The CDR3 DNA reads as TGTGCCTGGAAACAGGGGTACTATGGCTACACCTTC.

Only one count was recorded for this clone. Here the CDR3 reads CASSPQVDGSWPQHF. For the CDR3, the DNA is TGTGCCAGCAGCCCACAGGTAGACGGGTCGTGGCCCCAGCATTTT. This chain links TRBV2 with TRBJ1-5; D might be TRBD1 (5 bases). V shed 6 bases and J shed 9 bases, with 21 bases lying between them. This CDR3 has 15 residues. Germline V gene sequence: CDR1 SNHLY, CDR2 FYNNEI.

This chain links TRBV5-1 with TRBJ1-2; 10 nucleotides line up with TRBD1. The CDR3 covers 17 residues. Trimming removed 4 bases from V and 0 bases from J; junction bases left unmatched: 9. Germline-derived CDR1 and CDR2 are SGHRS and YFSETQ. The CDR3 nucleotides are TGCGCCAGCAGCCCCCGGACAGGGGGTATGGCTAACTATGGCTACACCTTC. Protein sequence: CASSPRTGGMANYGYTF. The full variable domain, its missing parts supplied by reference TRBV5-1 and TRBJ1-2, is KAGVTQTPRYLIKTRGQQVTLSCSPISGHRSVSWYQQTPGQGLQFLFEYFSETQRNKGNFPGRFSGRQFSNSRSEMNVSTLELGDSALYLCASSPRTGGMANYGYTFGSGTRLTVV.

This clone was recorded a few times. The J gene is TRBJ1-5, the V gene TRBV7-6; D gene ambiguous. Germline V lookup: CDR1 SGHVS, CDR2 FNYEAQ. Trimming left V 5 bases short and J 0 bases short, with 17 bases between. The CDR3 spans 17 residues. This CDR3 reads CASSPLGGRYSNQPQHF. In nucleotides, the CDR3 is TGTGCCAGCAGCCCGCTCGGAGGCCGATATAGCAATCAGCCCCAGCATTTT.

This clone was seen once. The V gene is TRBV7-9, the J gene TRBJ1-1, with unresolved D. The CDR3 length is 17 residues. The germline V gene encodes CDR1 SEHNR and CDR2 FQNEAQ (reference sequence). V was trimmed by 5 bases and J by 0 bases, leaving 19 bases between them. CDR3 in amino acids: CASSGSWGARVNTEAFF. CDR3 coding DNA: TGTGCCAGCAGCGGCTCCTGGGGAGCGAGGGTGAACACTGAAGCTTTCTTT.

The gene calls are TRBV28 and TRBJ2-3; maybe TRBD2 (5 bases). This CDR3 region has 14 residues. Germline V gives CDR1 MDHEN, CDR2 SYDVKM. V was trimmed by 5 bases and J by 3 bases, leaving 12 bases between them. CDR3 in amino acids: CASSTRTSTDTQYF. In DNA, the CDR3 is TGTGCCAGCAGTACACGCACTAGTACAGATACGCAGTATTTT.

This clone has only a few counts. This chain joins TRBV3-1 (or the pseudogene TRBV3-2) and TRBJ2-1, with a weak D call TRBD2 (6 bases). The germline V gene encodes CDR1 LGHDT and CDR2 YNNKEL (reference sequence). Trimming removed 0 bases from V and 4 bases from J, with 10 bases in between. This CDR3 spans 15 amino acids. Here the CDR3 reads CASSQEGGRYNEQFF. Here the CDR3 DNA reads TGTGCCAGCAGCCAAGAGGGGGGTCGTTACAATGAGCAGTTCTTC.

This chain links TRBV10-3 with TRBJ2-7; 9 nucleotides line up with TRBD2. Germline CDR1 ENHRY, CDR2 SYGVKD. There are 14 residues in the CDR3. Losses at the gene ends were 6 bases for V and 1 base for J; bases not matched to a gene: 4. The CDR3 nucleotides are TGTGCCATCAGCCTGACTAGCGGATCCTACGAGCAGTACTTC. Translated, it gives CAISLTSGSYEQYF.

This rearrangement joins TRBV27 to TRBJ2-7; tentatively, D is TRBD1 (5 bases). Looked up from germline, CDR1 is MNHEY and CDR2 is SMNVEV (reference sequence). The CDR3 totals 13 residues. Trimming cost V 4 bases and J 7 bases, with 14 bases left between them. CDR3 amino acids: CASSWGLTGEQYF. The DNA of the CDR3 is TGTGCCAGCAGTTGGGGCCTAACGGGTGAGCAGTACTTC.

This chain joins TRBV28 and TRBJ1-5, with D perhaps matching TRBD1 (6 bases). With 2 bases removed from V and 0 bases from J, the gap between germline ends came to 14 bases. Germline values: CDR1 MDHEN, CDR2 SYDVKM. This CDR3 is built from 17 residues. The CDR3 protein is CASSLPSGTFSNQPQHF. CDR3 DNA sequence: TGTGCCAGCAGTTTACCATCCGGGACATTTAGCAATCAGCCCCAGCATTTT.

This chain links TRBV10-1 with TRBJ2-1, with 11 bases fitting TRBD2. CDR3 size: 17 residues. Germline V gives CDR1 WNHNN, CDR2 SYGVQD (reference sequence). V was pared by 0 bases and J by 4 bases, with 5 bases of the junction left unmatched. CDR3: CASSESTSGTGYNEQFF. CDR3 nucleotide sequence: TGCGCCAGCAGTGAGTCGACTAGCGGGACGGGGTACAATGAGCAGTTCTTC.

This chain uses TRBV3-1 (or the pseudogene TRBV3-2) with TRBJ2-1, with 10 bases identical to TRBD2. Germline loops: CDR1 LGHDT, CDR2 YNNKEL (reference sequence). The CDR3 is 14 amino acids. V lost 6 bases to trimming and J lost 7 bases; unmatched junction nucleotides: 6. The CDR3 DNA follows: TGTGCCAGCAGACCTAGCGGGAGTGTAAATGAGCAGTTCTTC. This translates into CASRPSGSVNEQFF.

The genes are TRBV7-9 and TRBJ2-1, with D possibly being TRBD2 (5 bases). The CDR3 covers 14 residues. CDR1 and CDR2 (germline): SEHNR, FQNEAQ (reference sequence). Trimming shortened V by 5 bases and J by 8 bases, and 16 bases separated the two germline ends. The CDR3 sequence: CASSPPTRVYEQFF. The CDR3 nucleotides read TGTGCCAGCAGCCCCCCCACTAGGGTCTATGAGCAGTTCTTC.

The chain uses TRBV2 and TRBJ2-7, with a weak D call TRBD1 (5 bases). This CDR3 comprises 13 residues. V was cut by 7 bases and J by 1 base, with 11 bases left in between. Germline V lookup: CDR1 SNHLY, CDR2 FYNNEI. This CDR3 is CASKTALSYEQYF. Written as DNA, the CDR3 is TGTGCCAGCAAGACAGCTCTATCCTACGAGCAGTACTTC. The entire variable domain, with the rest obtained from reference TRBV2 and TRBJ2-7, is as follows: EPEVTQTPSHQVTQMGQEVILRCVPISNHLYFYWYRQILGQKVEFLVSFYNNEISEKSEIFDDQFSVERPDGSNFTLKIRSTKLEDSAMYFCASKTALSYEQYFGPGTRLTVT.